This T cell receptor (beta chain) appears in the sequencing data of a study of regulatory T cells in long-lasting Graves disease. At the level of the study: Persistent cases took antithyroid drugs over 5 years and stayed TSH receptor antibody positive.

Broader study findings: Limited samples may have lowered accuracy. There was favoring of TRBV28, TRBJ1-2 and TRBJ2-5 in persistent disease.

Time point in this sample: persistent/refractory GD, antithyroid drugs over 5 years with positive TRAb. RNA extracted from PBMCs served as the sequencing template. The CDR3 is 16 residues long. V lost 0 bases and J 7 bases, leaving 17 bases between the germline ends. The germline CDR1 and CDR2 sequences are SGHRS and YFSETQ. This clonotype was counted only a few times. The antigen remains unidentified. Construction of the TCR beta libraries employed iRepertoire HTBI primers in conjunction with Arm-PCR of CDR3 regions. TCRdb called the multiplex PCR reads again in MiXCR, with one record for every CDR3 protein. The sample holds approximately 400,000 distinct CDR3 sequences, approximately 25% seen once.

Material: peripheral blood mononuclear cells (PBMCs), obtained when the disease was refractory, from a patient treated with antithyroid drugs. The rearrangement joins TRBV5-1 to TRBJ2-1; D may be TRBD2 (6 bases). This sequence originates from a middle-aged woman with Graves disease. CDR3: CASSLAFGSGRNEQFF. The CDR3 DNA is TGCGCCAGCAGCTTGGCCTTTGGGAGTGGGAGGAATGAGCAGTTCTTC.